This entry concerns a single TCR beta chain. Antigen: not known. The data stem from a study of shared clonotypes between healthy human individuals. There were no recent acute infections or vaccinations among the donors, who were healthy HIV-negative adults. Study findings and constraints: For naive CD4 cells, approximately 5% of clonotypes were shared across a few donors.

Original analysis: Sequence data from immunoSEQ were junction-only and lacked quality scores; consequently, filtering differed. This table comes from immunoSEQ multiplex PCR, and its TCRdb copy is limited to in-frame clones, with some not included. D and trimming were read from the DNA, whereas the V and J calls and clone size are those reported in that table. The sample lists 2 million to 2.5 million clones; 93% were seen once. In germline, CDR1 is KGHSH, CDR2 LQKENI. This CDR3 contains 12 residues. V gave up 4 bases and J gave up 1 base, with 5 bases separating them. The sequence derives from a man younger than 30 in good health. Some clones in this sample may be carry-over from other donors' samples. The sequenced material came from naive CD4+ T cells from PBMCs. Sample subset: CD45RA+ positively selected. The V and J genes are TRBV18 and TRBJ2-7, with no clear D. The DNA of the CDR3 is TGTGCCAGCTCACAGGAATCCTACGAGCAGTACTTC. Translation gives CASSQESYEQYF.